The rows below give T cell receptor beta chains drawn from one sample of a study of blood T cell repertoires in COVID-19. Sequencing used immunoSEQ multiplex PCR; TCRdb keeps in-frame clones, though not all of them. The sample includes about 190,000 clones, roughly 80% of them seen just once. The sample was peripheral blood. The receptors originated from a man aged 50-60 years who had recovered from COVID-19. CDR3s include the opening cysteine and the closing phenylalanine or tryptophan. The D gene is left open where the match is weak. The size entry is marked missing in some rows and otherwise reads once, few, many or a size class.

length: 14
J: TRBJ1-2
D: .
V: TRBV30
size: .
CDR3: CAWSVNPRGGGYTF
DNA: TGTGCCTGGAGTGTAAATCCACGTGGGGGGGGCTACACCTTC

length: 14
J: TRBJ1-1
D: .
V: TRBV27
size: .
CDR3: CASSLLTGNTEAFF
DNA: TGTGCCAGCAGTTTATTAACAGGGAACACTGAAGCTTTCTTT

length: 12
J: TRBJ2-7
D: .
V: TRBV7-2
size: .
CDR3: CASSLEVEEQYF
DNA: TGTGCCAGCAGCTTAGAAGTGGAGGAGCAGTACTTC

length: 17
J: TRBJ2-5
D: .
V: TRBV21-1
size: .
CDR3: CASSKSLTGGRWVTQYF
DNA: TGTGCCAGCAGCAAAAGTTTAACAGGGGGCCGATGGGTGACCCAGTACTTC

length: 16
J: TRBJ2-2
D: TRBD2
V: TRBV19
size: .
CDR3: CASSIDTSGSFGELFF
DNA: TGTGCCAGTAGTATAGACACTAGCGGGAGTTTTGGGGAGCTGTTTTTT

length: 12
J: TRBJ1-5
D: .
V: TRBV12-3/TRBV12-4
size: .
CDR3: CASGAYNQPQHF
DNA: TGTGCCAGCGGAGCGTACAATCAGCCCCAGCATTTT

length: 13
J: TRBJ1-5
D: .
V: TRBV12-3/TRBV12-4
size: many
CDR3: CASSPPGNQPQHF
DNA: TGTGCCAGCAGCCCTCCAGGGAATCAGCCCCAGCATTTT

length: 14
J: TRBJ2-1
D: TRBD2
V: TRBV7-3
size: .
CDR3: CASSRPGLYNEQFF
DNA: TGTGCCAGCAGCAGACCGGGACTATACAATGAGCAGTTCTTC

length: 15
J: TRBJ2-7
D: TRBD1
V: TRBV6-6
size: .
CDR3: CASRGGTGASGEQYF
DNA: TGTGCCAGCAGGGGGGGGACAGGGGCCTCCGGCGAGCAGTACTTC

length: 17
J: TRBJ2-3
D: TRBD2
V: TRBV11-2
size: .
CDR3: CASSRQLAGGLTDTQYF
DNA: TGTGCCAGCAGCCGCCAGCTAGCGGGAGGTTTGACAGATACGCAGTATTTT

length: 15
J: TRBJ2-1
D: TRBD2
V: TRBV5-5
size: few
CDR3: CASSTAGDLYNEQFF
DNA: TGTGCCAGCAGCACAGCGGGAGATCTCTACAATGAGCAGTTCTTC

length: 15
J: TRBJ2-3
D: .
V: TRBV5-5
size: few
CDR3: CASSLGGATTDTQYF
DNA: TGTGCCAGCAGCTTGGGGGGAGCAACCACAGATACGCAGTATTTT

length: 17
J: TRBJ2-1
D: TRBD2
V: TRBV6-6
size: .
CDR3: CASSPRSSGTSHNEQFF
DNA: TGTGCCAGCAGTCCCCGTTCTAGCGGGACTTCCCACAATGAGCAGTTCTTC

length: 15
J: TRBJ2-2
D: .
V: TRBV10-3
size: .
CDR3: CAISVKTDIPGELFF
DNA: TGTGCCATCAGTGTGAAGACAGATATCCCCGGGGAGCTGTTTTTT

length: 16
J: TRBJ1-3
D: .
V: TRBV11-2
size: .
CDR3: CASSSGVWGPGNTIYF
DNA: TGTGCCAGCAGCTCTGGCGTTTGGGGGCCTGGAAACACCATATATTTT

length: 19
J: TRBJ2-1
D: TRBD1
V: TRBV19
size: .
CDR3: CASSRSGQDTPRSYNEQFF
DNA: TGTGCCAGTAGTAGGTCGGGACAGGACACCCCGCGGAGCTACAATGAGCAGTTCTTC

length: 12
J: TRBJ1-1
D: .
V: TRBV7-9
size: few
CDR3: CASSSTATEAFF
DNA: TGTGCCAGCAGCTCGACAGCCACTGAAGCTTTCTTT

length: 14
J: TRBJ1-5
D: .
V: TRBV5-1
size: .
CDR3: CASSLGSQDQPQHF
DNA: TGCGCCAGCAGCTTGGGTTCGCAGGATCAGCCCCAGCATTTT

length: 17
J: TRBJ2-3
D: TRBD2
V: TRBV19
size: .
CDR3: CASSGLAGGPGTDTQYF
DNA: TGTGCCAGTAGTGGACTAGCGGGAGGGCCAGGCACAGATACGCAGTATTTT

length: 13
J: TRBJ1-2
D: TRBD1
V: TRBV7-9
size: .
CDR3: CASSLHDRGGYTF
DNA: TGTGCCAGCAGCCTGCATGACAGGGGAGGCTACACCTTC

length: 14
J: TRBJ2-2
D: .
V: TRBV19
size: once
CDR3: CASSNSADTGELFF
DNA: TGTGCCAGTAGTAACTCAGCGGACACCGGGGAGCTGTTTTTT

length: 11
J: TRBJ1-1
D: .
V: TRBV29-1
size: .
CDR3: CSAPKGTEAFF
DNA: TGCAGCGCGCCGAAGGGGACTGAAGCTTTCTTT

length: 14
J: TRBJ1-5
D: .
V: TRBV4-2
size: .
CDR3: CASSQDTGYQPQHF
DNA: TGTGCCAGCAGCCAAGATACAGGATATCAGCCCCAGCATTTT

length: 13
J: TRBJ1-6
D: .
V: TRBV30
size: .
CDR3: CAWLTAGTWTLHF
DNA: TGTGCCTGGCTGACAGCAGGGACTTGGACCCTCCACTTT

length: 12
J: TRBJ1-6
D: TRBD1
V: TRBV30
size: .
CDR3: CAWSTGETPLHF
DNA: TGTGCCTGGAGTACAGGGGAAACACCCCTCCACTTT

length: 14
J: TRBJ1-5
D: .
V: TRBV7-2
size: .
CDR3: CASSLMPGNQPQHF
DNA: TGTGCCAGCAGCTTAATGCCGGGCAATCAGCCCCAGCATTTT

length: 14
J: TRBJ1-3
D: .
V: TRBV18
size: .
CDR3: CASSPETGGTIIYF
DNA: TGTGCCAGCTCACCAGAGACTGGGGGGACCATCATATATTTT

length: 13
J: TRBJ2-7
D: TRBD1
V: TRBV25-1
size: .
CDR3: CASSKTGSYEQYF
DNA: TGTGCCAGCAGTAAGACAGGGTCCTACGAGCAGTACTTC

length: 15
J: TRBJ1-6
D: .
V: TRBV11-2
size: .
CDR3: CASSSSGQQNSPLHF
DNA: TGTGCCAGCAGCTCCTCAGGGCAGCAAAATTCACCCCTCCACTTT

length: 15
J: TRBJ2-7
D: TRBD2
V: TRBV3-1/TRBV3-2
size: .
CDR3: CASTESPGGPYEQYF
DNA: TGTGCCAGCACCGAAAGTCCGGGAGGGCCTTACGAGCAGTACTTC

length: 14
J: TRBJ2-7
D: .
V: TRBV7-9
size: .
CDR3: CASSLVTVPNEQYF
DNA: TGTGCCAGCAGCTTGGTGACAGTACCTAACGAGCAGTACTTC

length: 19
J: TRBJ2-3
D: .
V: TRBV10-3
size: .
CDR3: CAISELPQGLGTNTDTQYF
DNA: TGTGCCATCAGTGAGTTGCCGCAGGGGCTAGGGACGAACACAGATACGCAGTATTTT

length: 16
J: TRBJ1-1
D: TRBD1
V: TRBV7-9
size: .
CDR3: CASSFATGGFDTEAFF
DNA: TGTGCCAGCAGCTTTGCCACAGGGGGCTTTGACACTGAAGCTTTCTTT

length: 13
J: TRBJ2-5
D: .
V: TRBV7-3
size: .
CDR3: CASSSQGGETQYF
DNA: TGTGCCAGCAGTTCACAAGGGGGAGAGACCCAGTACTTC

length: 15
J: TRBJ2-7
D: TRBD2
V: TRBV6-5
size: .
CDR3: CASSRGGTGAYEQYF
DNA: TGTGCCAGCAGTAGGGGAGGGACCGGAGCCTACGAGCAGTACTTC

length: 12
J: TRBJ2-5
D: .
V: TRBV2
size: many
CDR3: CASRINQETQYF
DNA: TGTGCCAGCAGAATAAACCAAGAGACCCAGTACTTC

length: 14
J: TRBJ1-1
D: .
V: TRBV18
size: .
CDR3: CASSPDRQNTEAFF
DNA: TGTGCCAGCTCACCGGACAGACAGAACACTGAAGCTTTCTTT

length: 15
J: TRBJ2-7
D: .
V: TRBV15
size: .
CDR3: CATSREDNAVYEQYF
DNA: TGTGCCACCAGCAGAGAGGACAATGCGGTCTACGAGCAGTACTTC